This paragraph covers one T cell receptor (beta chain) sequence. As the CDR3 is not closed by the conserved phenylalanine or tryptophan, this likely results from a read error. Because the CDR3's place on the DNA is in doubt, the DNA is left out and the CDR3 is given as listed by TCRdb. The entry originates in a study of T cells in Graves' hyperthyroidism and ophthalmopathy. Regions amplified from RNA transcripts were the TCR beta CDR3 regions. Using the HTBI primer set, a first-round RT-PCR was run on the TCR CDR3. TCRdb re-derived calls from the multiplex PCR reads in MiXCR, one entry per CDR3 protein. The data contain 530,000 or so distinct CDR3 sequences, about half of them singletons. Specimen: peripheral blood or thyroid tissue (not recorded which). The receptor's source is a woman between 18 and 30 years old with Graves' hyperthyroidism.

CDR3 residues: CASSQGGPWGAVTY. This chain connects TRBV12-3 or TRBV12-4 to TRBJ1-6; the D call in the table, TRBD1, was not verified against the DNA. The CDR3 has 14 residues if both end residues are counted.